The next 20 T cell receptor beta chains were all read from a single sample in a study of cytotoxic CD8 clonotypes in ibrutinib-treated CLL. The protocol was immunoSEQ multiplex PCR, while the TCRdb copy is restricted to in-frame clones and leaves out a portion. The table lists 50,000 or so clones, roughly three fifths of them singletons. The source was PBMCs, collected after 24 months of ibrutinib treatment. The source is a human donor with chronic lymphocytic leukemia.

This clone was counted at least ten times. V gene TRBV19 combines with J gene TRBJ2-2; D not resolved. The CDR3 contains 14 residues. V shed 3 bases and J shed 5 bases, with 10 bases lying between them. The V gene's germline CDR1 is LNHDA and CDR2 SQIVND (reference sequence). CDR3 loop: CASSMGQKTGELFF. In nucleotides, the CDR3 is TGTGCCAGTAGTATGGGCCAGAAAACCGGGGAGCTGTTTTTT.

The chain joins TRBV6-5 to TRBJ1-2, with 9 nucleotides matching TRBD1. The CDR3 runs to 14 residues. V lost 5 bases, J lost 8 bases, and 9 bases stayed unmatched. The germline V gene encodes CDR1 MNHEY and CDR2 SVGAGI. CDR3 protein: CASSVAGQGSGYTF. Written as DNA, the CDR3 is TGTGCCAGCAGTGTCGCGGGACAGGGAAGCGGCTACACCTTC.

The V and J genes are TRBV7-9 and TRBJ1-1; the D is unclear. The CDR3 is 15 residues long. From germline, CDR1 is SEHNR and CDR2 FQNEAQ (reference sequence). Trimming pared 5 bases from V and 4 bases from J, leaving 17 bases between. CDR3 residues: CASSQKSHSSTEAFF. CDR3 DNA sequence: TGTGCCAGCAGCCAAAAAAGCCATAGTTCCACTGAAGCTTTCTTT.

The count of this clone is one. This rearrangement joins TRBV5-4 to TRBJ2-3, with 7 bases identical to TRBD2. V was clipped by 4 bases and J by 0 bases; unmatched bases: 5. Germline-derived CDR1 and CDR2 are SGHNT and YYREEE (reference sequence). This CDR3 region has 15 residues. CDR3 in DNA: TGTGCCAGCAGCCTGAAAGCGGGGAGCACAGATACGCAGTATTTT. Translated, it gives CASSLKAGSTDTQYF.

This chain links TRBV14 with TRBJ1-2; 7 bases align to TRBD1. Unmatched junction bases numbered 5, after V lost 0 bases and J lost 7 bases. The CDR3 is 14 residues long. Germline CDR1 is SGHDN and CDR2 is FVKESK. DNA for the CDR3: TGTGCCAGCAGCCAAGAAACAGGGGTCATTGGCTACACCTTC. This sequence encodes CASSQETGVIGYTF.

The CDR3 sequence is CASSQGQEQETQYF. DNA for the CDR3: TGTGCCAGCAGCCAGGGACAGGAGCAAGAGACCCAGTACTTC. The rearrangement joins TRBV4-2 to TRBJ2-5; 8 bases agree with TRBD1. Germline CDR1 and CDR2: LGHNA and YNFKEQ. The CDR3 has 14 amino acids. With V trimmed by 3 bases and J by 2 bases, 2 bases remained unmatched.

V usage is TRBV19 and J usage is TRBJ1-2; D is undetermined. This CDR3 region has 13 residues. Germline-derived CDR1 and CDR2 are LNHDA and SQIVND (reference sequence). V lost 3 bases to trimming and J lost 1 base, with 6 bases between them. DNA for the CDR3: TGTGCCAGTAGTATGTCAGTTAACTATGGCTACACCTTC. Translation: CASSMSVNYGYTF. Filled out from reference TRBV19 and TRBJ1-2, the complete variable domain reads DGGITQSPKYLFRKEGQNVTLSCEQNLNHDAMYWYRQDPGQGLRLIYYSQIVNDFQKGDIAEGYSVSREKKESFPLTVTSAQKNPTAFYLCASSMSVNYGYTFGSGTRLTVV.

The chain has TRBV7-8 and TRBJ1-1; the D gene is possibly TRBD1 (5 bases). There are 16 residues in the CDR3. Germline lookup yields CDR1 SGHVS and CDR2 FQNEAQ. The V and J ends lost 0 bases and 0 bases respectively, with 11 bases between them. CDR3 amino acids: CASSLAWGNLNTEAFF. In DNA, the CDR3 is TGTGCCAGCAGCTTAGCGTGGGGGAACCTGAACACTGAAGCTTTCTTT.

This clone was found a few times. The chain links TRBV13 to TRBJ1-6; 7 bases match TRBD1. The J segment lost 6 bases and the V segment lost 5 bases, leaving 7 bases of the junction unmatched. This CDR3 comprises 15 residues. Looked up from germline, CDR1 is PRHDT and CDR2 is FYEKMQ (reference sequence). The CDR3, as DNA: TGTGCCAGCAGCCAACGGGACAGCCCTAATTCACCCCTCCACTTT. This encodes CASSQRDSPNSPLHF.

V usage is TRBV19 and J usage is TRBJ1-3; D ambiguous. With 3 bases removed from V and 0 bases from J, the gap between germline ends came to 18 bases. The CDR3 consists of 18 residues. Germline assignment: CDR1 LNHDA and CDR2 SQIVND (reference sequence). CDR3 amino acids: CASSILSNPSFSGNTIYF. The CDR3 DNA is TGTGCCAGTAGTATTTTGAGCAATCCCTCGTTCTCTGGAAACACCATATATTTT. Full variable domain (rest looked up from reference TRBV19 and TRBJ1-3): DGGITQSPKYLFRKEGQNVTLSCEQNLNHDAMYWYRQDPGQGLRLIYYSQIVNDFQKGDIAEGYSVSREKKESFPLTVTSAQKNPTAFYLCASSILSNPSFSGNTIYFGEGSWLTVV.

This chain connects TRBV6-1 to TRBJ1-4; tentative D call: TRBD1 (5 bases). Per the germline V gene, CDR1 is MNHNS and CDR2 is SASEGT. Trimming shortened V by 7 bases and J by 10 bases, and 22 bases separated the two germline ends. The CDR3 sequence is 15 residues long. The DNA of the CDR3 is TGTGCCAGCACCCTAGAGGGGCAGGCTAAGGGAAAACTGTTTTTT. This encodes CASTLEGQAKGKLFF.

This chain connects TRBV5-1 to TRBJ2-3, with D possibly TRBD1 on 6 matching bases. With 3 bases removed from V and 1 base from J, the gap between germline ends came to 18 bases. The CDR3 extends over 17 amino acids. The germline V gene has CDR1 SGHRS and CDR2 YFSETQ. The CDR3 DNA follows: TGCGCCAGCAGCTGGAAGGGAACAGGGATGGGCACAGATACGCAGTATTTT. Translated, it gives CASSWKGTGMGTDTQYF. Complete variable domain (other parts from reference TRBV5-1 and TRBJ2-3): KAGVTQTPRYLIKTRGQQVTLSCSPISGHRSVSWYQQTPGQGLQFLFEYFSETQRNKGNFPGRFSGRQFSNSRSEMNVSTLELGDSALYLCASSWKGTGMGTDTQYFGPGTRLTVL.

This chain uses TRBV29-1 with TRBJ2-7; TRBD1 or TRBD2 may be the D gene (5 bases each). Germline V gene sequence: CDR1 SQVTM, CDR2 ANQGSEA. CDR3 length: 13 residues. Trimming shortened V by 6 bases and J by 2 bases, and 14 bases separated the two germline ends. CDR3 DNA sequence: TGCAGCGTGAGGGGACGGCAGACCTACGAGCAGTACTTC. Encoded protein: CSVRGRQTYEQYF.

Here the CDR3 reads CASGPGSGNQPQHF. The DNA of the CDR3 is TGTGCCAGTGGCCCTGGGTCGGGCAATCAGCCCCAGCATTTT. The rearrangement links TRBV19 to TRBJ1-5; D ambiguous. Germline assignment: CDR1 LNHDA and CDR2 SQIVND (reference sequence). The V end lost 8 bases, the J end lost 2 bases, and 13 bases lay between the germline ends. The CDR3 has 14 residues.

This rearrangement joins TRBV28 to TRBJ1-1; no clear D gene. Trimming shortened V by 7 bases and J by 1 base, and 4 bases separated the two germline ends. Germline lookup yields CDR1 MDHEN and CDR2 SYDVKM. The CDR3 has 11 amino acids. This CDR3 reads CASKTNTEAFF. Here the CDR3 DNA reads TGTGCCAGCAAAACGAACACTGAAGCTTTCTTT.

The chain is built from TRBV19 and TRBJ2-2, with D possibly TRBD1 on 5 matching bases. Germline V gene data show CDR1 as LNHDA and CDR2 as SQIVND (reference sequence). There are 13 residues in the CDR3. The V gene lost 6 bases and the J gene lost 5 bases, with 10 bases spanning the gap. The CDR3 sequence is CASSLRVTGELFF. For the CDR3, the DNA is TGTGCCAGTAGCCTCAGGGTAACCGGGGAGCTGTTTTTT.

This chain uses TRBV5-8 with TRBJ2-7, with 8 bases lining up with TRBD1. Germline V gene data show CDR1 as SGHTS and CDR2 as YDEGEE. The CDR3 is 14 amino acids. V was pared by 4 bases and J by 2 bases, with 5 bases of the junction left unmatched. The CDR3 DNA is TGTGCCAGCAGCCCATGGACAGGGACCTACGAGCAGTACTTC. This gives the protein CASSPWTGTYEQYF. Full variable domain (missing parts from reference TRBV5-8 and TRBJ2-7): EAGVTQSPTHLIKTRGQQATLRCSPISGHTSVYWYQQALGLGLQFLLWYDEGEERNRGNFPPRFSGRQFPNYSSELNVNALELEDSALYLCASSPWTGTYEQYFGPGTRLTVT.

The chain employs TRBV10-3 and TRBJ2-6; a weak D match, TRBD1 (6 bases). The germline V and J ends were trimmed by 2 bases and 4 bases, with 15 bases remaining between them. The CDR3 is 17 amino acids. The germline V gene encodes CDR1 ENHRY and CDR2 SYGVKD. CDR3 DNA: TGTGCCATCAGTGAGGTAACCGGGACAACAGGGGCCAACGTCCTGACTTTC. Amino acid sequence: CAISEVTGTTGANVLTF.

The CDR3 protein is CASSLDATGGDEQYF. In DNA form, the CDR3 reads TGTGCCAGCAGCTTGGACGCGACAGGGGGGGACGAGCAGTACTTC. This chain links TRBV4-2 with TRBJ2-7, with 9 positions matching TRBD1. Germline V CDR1 and CDR2: LGHNA, YNFKEQ. This CDR3 spans 15 amino acids. With 5 bases clipped from V and 5 bases from J, the junction kept 10 bases outside the gene matches.

The chain joins TRBV6-5 to TRBJ1-1; no definite D call. CDR3 size: 13 residues. The V and J ends lost 5 bases and 1 base respectively, with 8 bases between them. Germline V lookup: CDR1 MNHEY, CDR2 SVGAGI. The chain's CDR3 is CASSRTGNTEAFF. CDR3 coding DNA: TGTGCCAGCAGTAGGACGGGGAACACTGAAGCTTTCTTT.